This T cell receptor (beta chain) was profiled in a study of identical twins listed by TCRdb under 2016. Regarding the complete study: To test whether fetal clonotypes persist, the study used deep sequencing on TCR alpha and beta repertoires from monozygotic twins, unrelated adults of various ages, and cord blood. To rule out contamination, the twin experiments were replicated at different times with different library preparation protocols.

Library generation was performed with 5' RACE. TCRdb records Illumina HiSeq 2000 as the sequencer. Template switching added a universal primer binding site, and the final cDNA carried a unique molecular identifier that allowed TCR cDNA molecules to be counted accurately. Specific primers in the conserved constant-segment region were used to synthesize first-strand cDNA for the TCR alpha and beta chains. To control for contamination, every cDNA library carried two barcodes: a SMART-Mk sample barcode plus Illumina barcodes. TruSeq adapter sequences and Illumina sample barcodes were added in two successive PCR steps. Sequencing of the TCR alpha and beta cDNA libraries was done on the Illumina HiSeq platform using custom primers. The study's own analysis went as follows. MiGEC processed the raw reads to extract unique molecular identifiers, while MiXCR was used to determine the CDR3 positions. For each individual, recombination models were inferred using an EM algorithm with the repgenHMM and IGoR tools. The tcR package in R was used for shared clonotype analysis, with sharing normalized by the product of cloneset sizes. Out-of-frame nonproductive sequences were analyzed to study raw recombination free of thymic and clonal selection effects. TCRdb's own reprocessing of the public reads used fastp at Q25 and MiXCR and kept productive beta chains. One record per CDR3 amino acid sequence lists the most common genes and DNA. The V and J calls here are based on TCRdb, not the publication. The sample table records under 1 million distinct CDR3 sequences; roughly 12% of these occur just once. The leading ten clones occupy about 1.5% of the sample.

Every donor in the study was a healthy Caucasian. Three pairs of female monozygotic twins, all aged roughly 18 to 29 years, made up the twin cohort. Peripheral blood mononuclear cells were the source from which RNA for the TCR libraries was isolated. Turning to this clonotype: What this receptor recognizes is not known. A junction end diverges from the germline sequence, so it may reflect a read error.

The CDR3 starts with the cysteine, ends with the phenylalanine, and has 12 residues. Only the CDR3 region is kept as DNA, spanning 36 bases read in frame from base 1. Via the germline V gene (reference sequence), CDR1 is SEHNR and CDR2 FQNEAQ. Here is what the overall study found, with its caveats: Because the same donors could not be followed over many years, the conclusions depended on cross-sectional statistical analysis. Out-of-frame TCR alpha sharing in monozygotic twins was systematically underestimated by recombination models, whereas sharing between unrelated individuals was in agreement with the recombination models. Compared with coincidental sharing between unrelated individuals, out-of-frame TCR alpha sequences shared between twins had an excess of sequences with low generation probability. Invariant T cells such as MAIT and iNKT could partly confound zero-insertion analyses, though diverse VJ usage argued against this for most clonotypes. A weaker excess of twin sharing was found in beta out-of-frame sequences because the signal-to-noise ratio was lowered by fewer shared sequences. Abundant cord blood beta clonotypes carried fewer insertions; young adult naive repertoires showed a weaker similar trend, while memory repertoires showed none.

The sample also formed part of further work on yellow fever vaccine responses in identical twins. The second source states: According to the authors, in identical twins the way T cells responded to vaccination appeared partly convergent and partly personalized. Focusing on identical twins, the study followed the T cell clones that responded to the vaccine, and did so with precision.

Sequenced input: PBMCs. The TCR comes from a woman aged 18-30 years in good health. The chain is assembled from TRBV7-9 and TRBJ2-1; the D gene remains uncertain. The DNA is TGTGCCACCAGCTTAGTCTCCAATGAGCAGTTCTTC. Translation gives CATSLVSNEQFF. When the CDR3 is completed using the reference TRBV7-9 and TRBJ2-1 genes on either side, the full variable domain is DTGVSQNPRHKITKRGQNVTFRCDPISEHNRLYWYRQTLGQGPEFLTYFQNEAQLEKSRLLSDRFSAERPKGSFSTLEIQRTEQGDSAMYLCATSLVSNEQFFGPGTRLTVL.